This T cell receptor (beta chain) stems from a study of immune evolution from preneoplasia to lung adenocarcinoma (dated by TCRdb to about 2021). Describing the broader study: HLA loss of heterozygosity was found in 6.5% to 8% of AIS, about 14% of MIA and about a third of ADC lesions, and in no AAH lesions. The study combined immune gene expression, TCR sequencing and multiplex immunofluorescence to profile immune contexture across lung adenocarcinoma precursors and invasive adenocarcinoma. The sample size depended on which specimens were available, not on a prior power calculation. The TCR sequencing data were obtained from more than 45 patients. Resected precursor lesions (AAH, AIS, MIA) and invasive adenocarcinomas were each compared against paired morphologically normal lung tissue. The immune data were integrated with whole exome sequencing and methylation data obtained from the same cohort of nodules. A total of some 51 patients with pulmonary nodules who underwent surgical resection were included in the overall cohort. The study reported that 85 to 130 samples were used for TCR sequencing. POLYSOLVER was used to infer class I HLA alleles from exome data, and LOHHLA was used to detect allele-specific HLA loss.

In the case of this clone: This clone's antigen is unknown. No much larger clonotype is one base removed from it; base qualities were not supplied.

TCR beta CDR3 regions were sequenced from DNA using the immunoSEQ hsTCRbeta Kit. In the original analysis: TCR sequencing data were analysed with the ImmunoSEQ Analyzer. T cell clonality was defined as 1 minus Pielou's evenness, calculated on productive rearrangements. The inverse Simpson index, applied to productive templates, was used to measure T cell diversity. T cell density was expressed as TCR beta template counts normalized to usable DNA, with usable DNA estimated by amplifying and sequencing housekeeping genes. TCR metrics were compared across histologic stages using two-sided Kruskal-Wallis tests. TCRdb carries this immuneACCESS record with in-frame sequences only. Its versions omit some clonotypes, under half of them owing to an unresolved V gene in the studies checked, with the rest unexplained. V, J and clone size derive from that table, while D and trimming were established from the DNA sequence. The sample table shows around 15,000 clones, and 75% to 90% are seen once. In total, the top ten clones hold 2.5% to 3% of the sample.

The germline V gene specifies MNHNS as CDR1 and SASEGT as CDR2. From V the trimming removes 6 bases and from J it removes 10 bases, while the gene matches leave 12 bases of the junction unaccounted for. The CDR3 goes from the cysteine to the phenylalanine over 14 residues. The DNA shown is the 42-base CDR3, in frame from base 1. Resection was performed on patients in Japan or China between about 2013 and 2018. The histologic diagnosis of each case was independently confirmed on H&E slides by two lung cancer pathologists. Premalignant or tumor cells were enriched for nucleic acid extraction by macro-dissection performed after pathologic assessment. DNA was isolated from FFPE tissue using the AllPrep DNA/RNA FFPE Kit. General findings and caveats noted by the study authors: KRAS-mutant nodules showed the highest T cell clonality compared with EGFR-mutant or double wild-type lesions. Normal lung had the highest top T cell clone frequencies, and these frequencies appeared to fall progressively from AAH through AIS, MIA and invasive adenocarcinoma. Clonality was highest in normal lung, while later-stage lesions appeared to have lower clonality but higher T cell density and diversity. Because every patient came from Japan and China, how well the results apply to Western populations was uncertain. The findings were based on association rather than direct causation, and larger cohorts with long-term follow-up and longitudinal biopsies were deemed needed.

This TCR derives from a person aged 65 to 85 with invasive lung adenocarcinoma. The rearranged chain carries TRBV6-1 and TRBJ1-2, and TRBD1 matches 9 of the central bases. The source material was FFPE invasive lung adenocarcinoma tissue. This specimen's cell subset or site label, per the study, means: frankly invasive lung adenocarcinoma (ADC). CDR3 reads: CASSQPGQGLFYTF. The nucleotides read TGTGCCAGCAGCCAACCGGGACAGGGATTATTCTACACCTTC.